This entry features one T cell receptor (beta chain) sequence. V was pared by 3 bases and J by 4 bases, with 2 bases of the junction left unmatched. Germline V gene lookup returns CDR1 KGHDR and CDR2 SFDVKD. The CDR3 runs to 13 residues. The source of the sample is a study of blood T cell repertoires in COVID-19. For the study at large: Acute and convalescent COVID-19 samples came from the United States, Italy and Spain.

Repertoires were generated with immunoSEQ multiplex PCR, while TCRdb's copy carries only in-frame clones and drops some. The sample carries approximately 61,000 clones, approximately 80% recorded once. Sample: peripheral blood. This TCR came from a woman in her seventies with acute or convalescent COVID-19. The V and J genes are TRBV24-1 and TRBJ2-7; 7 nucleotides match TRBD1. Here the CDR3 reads CATSDGQAYEQYF. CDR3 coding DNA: TGTGCCACCAGTGATGGACAGGCTTACGAGCAGTACTTC.